In this sample, the clone carrying this T cell receptor beta chain turned up many times. The sample originates from a study of neurological immune-mediated disorders. One entry per CDR3 protein, called by TCRdb with MiXCR from the 5' RACE reads. The sample yields some 56,000 distinct CDR3 sequences, about 3.7% seen once. Trimming took off 6 bases at V and 6 bases at J, with 8 bases between the two ends. The CDR3 has 11 amino acids. In germline, CDR1 is MNHNY, CDR2 SVGAGI (reference sequence). Material: PBMCs. The chain links TRBV6-6 to TRBJ1-1; D possibly corresponds to TRBD1 (5 bases). The source of this sequence is a man aged 55 to 70 with multiple sclerosis. The CDR3 DNA reads TGTGCCAGCAGCCCAGGGCCTGAAGCTTTCTTT. This encodes CASSPGPEAFF.